This T cell receptor (beta chain) emerged from a study of T-cell memory formation after mild COVID-19. General study results and limits: Some SARS-CoV-2-responding clones were already detected in memory before infection.

Using its own MiXCR run on the 5' RACE reads, TCRdb lists one record per CDR3 protein. The sample lists approximately 300,000 distinct CDR3 sequences, approximately 19% occurring once. The table lists this clonotype with many counts. The antigen is undetermined. Trimming left V 4 bases short and J 6 bases short, with 12 bases between. The CDR3 is made up of 14 amino acids. CDR1 and CDR2 from the germline V gene are SGHAT and FQNNGV. Material: PBMCs or a T cell subset sorted from them (not recorded which). The sequence came from a young man who had mild COVID-19 (a few samples of this study predate the infection). Cell type and time point are not known. The rearrangement links TRBV11-2 to TRBJ2-2; D not resolved. The CDR3 DNA follows: TGTGCCAGCAGCTCCCCTAGAAGTCCCGGGGAGCTGTTTTTT. It translates to CASSSPRSPGELFF. The whole variable domain, remainder taken from reference TRBV11-2 and TRBJ2-2, is EAGVAQSPRYKIIEKRQSVAFWCNPISGHATLYWYQQILGQGPKLLIQFQNNGVVDDSQLPKDRFSAERLKGVDSTLKIQPAKLEDSAVYLCASSSPRSPGELFFGEGSRLTVL.